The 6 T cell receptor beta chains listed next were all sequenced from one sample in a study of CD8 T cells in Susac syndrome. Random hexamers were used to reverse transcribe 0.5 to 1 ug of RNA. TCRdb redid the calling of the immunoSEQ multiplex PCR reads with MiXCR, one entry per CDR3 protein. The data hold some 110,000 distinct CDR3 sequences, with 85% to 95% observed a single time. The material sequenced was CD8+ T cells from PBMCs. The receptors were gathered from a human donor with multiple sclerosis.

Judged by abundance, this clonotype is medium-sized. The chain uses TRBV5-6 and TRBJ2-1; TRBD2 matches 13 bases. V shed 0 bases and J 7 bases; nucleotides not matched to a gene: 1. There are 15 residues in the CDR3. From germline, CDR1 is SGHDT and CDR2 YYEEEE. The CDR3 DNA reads TGTGCCAGCAGCTTGGGACTAGCGGGAGGTAATGAGCAGTTCTTC. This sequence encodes CASSLGLAGGNEQFF.

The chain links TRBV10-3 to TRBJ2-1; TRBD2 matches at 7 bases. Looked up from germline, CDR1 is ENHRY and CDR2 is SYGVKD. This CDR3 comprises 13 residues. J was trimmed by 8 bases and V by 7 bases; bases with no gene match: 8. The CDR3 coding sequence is TGTGCCATCAACGGGAGGACGTCCGATGAGCAGTTCTTC. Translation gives CAINGRTSDEQFF.

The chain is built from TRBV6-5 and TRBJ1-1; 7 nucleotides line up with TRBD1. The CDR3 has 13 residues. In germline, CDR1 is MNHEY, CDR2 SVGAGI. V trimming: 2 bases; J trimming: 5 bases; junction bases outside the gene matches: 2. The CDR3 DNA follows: TGTGCCAGCAGTTACAGGGGGCGTACTGAAGCTTTCTTT. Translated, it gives CASSYRGRTEAFF.

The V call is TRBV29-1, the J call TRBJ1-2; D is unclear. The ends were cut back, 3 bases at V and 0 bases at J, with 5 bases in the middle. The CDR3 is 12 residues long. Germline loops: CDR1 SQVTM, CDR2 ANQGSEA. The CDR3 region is CSVEGTNYGYTF. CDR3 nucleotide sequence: TGCAGCGTTGAGGGGACTAACTATGGCTACACCTTC.

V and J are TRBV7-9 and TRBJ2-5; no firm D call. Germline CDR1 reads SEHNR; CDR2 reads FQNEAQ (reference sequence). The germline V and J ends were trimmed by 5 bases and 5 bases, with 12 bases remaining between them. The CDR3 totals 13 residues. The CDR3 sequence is CASSTQAPETQYF. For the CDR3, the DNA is TGTGCCAGCAGCACTCAGGCTCCCGAGACCCAGTACTTC.

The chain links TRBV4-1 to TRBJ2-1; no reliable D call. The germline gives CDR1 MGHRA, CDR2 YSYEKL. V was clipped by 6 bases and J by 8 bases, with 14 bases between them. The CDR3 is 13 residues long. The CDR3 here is CASSLGGTYEQFF. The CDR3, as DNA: TGCGCCAGCAGTCTCGGCGGAACTTATGAGCAGTTCTTC.